These T cell receptor beta chains were read from a single sample in a study of cytomegalovirus exposure and HLA in healthy donors. TCRdb's copy holds only in-frame clones and misses some; the assay was immunoSEQ multiplex PCR. The data show 130,000 or so clones, roughly 76% seen once. The sample was PBMCs. These receptor sequences come from a man younger than 45 in good health and CMV-seronegative. Both conserved end residues are part of each CDR3. Fields, in order: D gene, V gene, J gene, clone size, CDR3 DNA, CDR3 protein. A D gene is named only where the DNA matches it firmly. Clone size is stated in some rows and not others, as once, few, many or a class when expanded.

.	TRBV6-1	TRBJ2-1	few	TGTGCCAGCAGCGGCGACTGGGGCGGCAGTTTTGAGAAGTTCTTC	CASSGDWGGSFEKFF
.	TRBV9	TRBJ2-6	.	TGTGCCAGCAGCCCCTCTGTCCGGACAAGTCACTCTGGGGCCAACGTCCTGACTTTC	CASSPSVRTSHSGANVLTF
TRBD2	TRBV5-1	TRBJ2-1	once	TGCGCCAGCAGCGAAAATACGCGGGGGGGCAATGAGCAGTTCTTC	CASSENTRGGNEQFF
.	TRBV6-5	TRBJ2-2	.	TGTGCCAGCAGTTACAAGGGGGTGGGCACCGGGGAGCTGTTTTTT	CASSYKGVGTGELFF
TRBD2	TRBV13	TRBJ2-3	.	TGTGCCAGCACCCCGACTAGCGGGGGCACAGATACGCAGTATTTT	CASTPTSGGTDTQYF
.	TRBV25-1	TRBJ2-7	.	TGTGCCAGCAGTGAATCCGTTCGGGGCTCCTACGAGCAGTACTTC	CASSESVRGSYEQYF
.	TRBV28	TRBJ1-5	.	TGTGCCAGCAGTGCGGCAACAGGGAACCAGCCCCAGCATTTT	CASSAATGNQPQHF
TRBD1	TRBV27	TRBJ1-5	.	TGTGCCAGCAGTTTAGCGGGACAGGGGAATCAGCCCCAGCATTTT	CASSLAGQGNQPQHF
TRBD1	TRBV28	TRBJ2-5	.	TGTGCCAGCAGTTTAAAGCCCGGGGACAGGAGGGTTGAGACCCAGTACTTC	CASSLKPGDRRVETQYF
.	TRBV4-3	TRBJ2-7	few	TGCGCCAGCAGCCAAGAATGGGCCCGTGGTTTCGGTACGTCGTACGAGCAGTACTTC	CASSQEWARGFGTSYEQYF
TRBD1	TRBV28	TRBJ1-4	.	TGTGCCAGCAAGCCACAGGGGGCCAACGAAAAACTGTTTTTT	CASKPQGANEKLFF
TRBD1	TRBV6-4	TRBJ1-6	.	TGTGCCAGCAGTCAAGGACAGGGGGATTCACCCCTCCACTTT	CASSQGQGDSPLHF
TRBD2	TRBV7-7	TRBJ2-1	.	TGTGCCAGCAGCCCCCGACTAGCGGGAAACAATGAGCAGTTCTTC	CASSPRLAGNNEQFF
.	TRBV5-5	TRBJ2-7	.	TGTGCCAGCAGCTTGGCCAATTCGGGGGACGAGCAGTACTTC	CASSLANSGDEQYF
TRBD1	TRBV15	TRBJ1-5	.	TGTGCCACCAGCAGAAGCCAGAGGACAGGATATAGCAATCAGCCCCAGCATTTT	CATSRSQRTGYSNQPQHF
TRBD2	TRBV2	TRBJ2-2	.	TGTGCCAGCAGCCTCGGACTAGCGGGGAACACCGGGGAGCTGTTTTTT	CASSLGLAGNTGELFF
TRBD1	TRBV7-9	TRBJ1-2	.	TGTGCCAGCAGCAGTGCCGGGACAGGGATAGGCTACACCTTC	CASSSAGTGIGYTF
.	TRBV25-1	TRBJ1-2	.	TGTGCCAGCAGTGCAGGGGACCAGAGCGGCTACACCTTC	CASSAGDQSGYTF
.	TRBV6-5	TRBJ2-7	.	TGTGCCAGCAGCTTAATTCTCGAGCAGTACTTC	CASSLILEQYF
TRBD1	TRBV18	TRBJ2-7	few	TGTGCCAGCTCACCACGAGAGGGGGCCTCCTACGAGCAGTACTTC	CASSPREGASYEQYF